A selection of T cell receptor beta chains follows, all from one sample in a study of blood T cell repertoires in COVID-19. Here immunoSEQ multiplex PCR was the method, and the copy in TCRdb shows in-frame clones only, minus some. In the table there are about 320,000 clones, approximately 90% of which are singletons. Sequenced: PBMCs or T cells enriched from blood (not recorded which). These TCRs come from a woman in her 30s who had been exposed to COVID-19. The conserved cysteine and the conserved F or W are not part of the CDR3 here. The order of the fields is V gene, CDR3 length, CDR3 protein.

>TRBV7-2|12
ASSLLRETDTQY
>TRBV7-2|14
ASSLGYGTRNSPLH
>TRBV27|12
ASSSGGYNSPLH
>TRBV13|12
ASRGQGRIYGYT
>TRBV2|14
ASSDLVGGPTDTQY
>TRBV6-2/TRBV6-3|13
ASSFDRGNTGELF
>TRBV24-1|13
ATGVGREHTGELF
>TRBV2|15
ASSFWLDRGREETQY
>TRBV12-5|13
ASGPGTSAKETQY
>TRBV10-3|15
AIESQRGGHVSGEQF
>TRBV25-1|13
ASSSIRGSGEKLF
>TRBV20-1|9
SANSYYEQF
>TRBV14|13
ASSQDGRTAFREY
>TRBV13|11
ASSLNRDGTQY
>TRBV6-5|14
ASSYYQGADGNTIY
>TRBV12-3/TRBV12-4|11
ASSDLDTYEQY
>TRBV5-6|16
ASSPLGASGGPYNEQF
>TRBV6-1|13
ASSDQGQGAVGYT
>TRBV6-5|12
ASSTDAGGTEWG
>TRBV10-3|14
AISESVASGANVLT
>TRBV19|14
ATAESDRGFGSPLH
>TRBV19|11
ASSIGGLAEQF
>TRBV19|11
ASTEAQWEKLF
>TRBV2|13
ASSVPSGGTDTQY
>TRBV2|13
ASSGDGRSNTEAF
>TRBV9|11
ASSLGQQETQY
>TRBV5-5|15
ASSLRGPGTLNTEAF
>TRBV7-2|13
ASSSDRGIFGGYT
>TRBV2|15
ASSEVGGPRSGNTIY